This entry lists 29 T cell receptor beta chains sequenced from one sample in a study of control samples from healthy donors and cancer patients. Repertoires were generated with immunoSEQ multiplex PCR, while TCRdb's copy carries only in-frame clones and drops some. This sample carries about 22,000 clones, roughly 84% of them seen once, and the ten largest clones take 27%. The sequenced material came from PBMCs. These receptors were taken from a man aged 60-69 years with head and neck cancer.

This clone was observed a few times. V is TRBV14 and J is TRBJ2-5; unclear D gene. Looked up from germline, CDR1 is SGHDN and CDR2 is FVKESK. The CDR3 contains 11 residues. V was pared by 5 bases and J by 7 bases, with 8 bases between. The CDR3 sequence is CASSSAGTQYF. As DNA, the CDR3 is TGTGCCAGCAGCTCGGCCGGGACCCAGTACTTC.

The rearrangement joins TRBV7-6 to TRBJ2-5; a weak D match, TRBD1 (5 bases). The CDR3 spans 16 residues. The V end was cut by 5 bases, the J end by 1 base, with 17 bases between. CDR1 and CDR2 (germline): SGHVS, FNYEAQ. DNA for the CDR3: TGTGCCAGCAGCCCAGGACAACACCGCCTCCAAGAGACCCAGTACTTC. Amino acid sequence: CASSPGQHRLQETQYF.

The chain is built from TRBV4-1 and TRBJ2-1, with TRBD2 matching over 10 bases. The germline CDR1 and CDR2 sequences are MGHRA and YSYEKL. This CDR3 contains 15 residues. With V trimmed by 4 bases and J by 10 bases, 10 bases remained unmatched. The CDR3 nucleotides are TGCGCCAGCAGCCCCTTGGGTAGCGGGAGGTGGGAGCAGTTCTTC. It yields the protein CASSPLGSGRWEQFF.

V is TRBV19 and J is TRBJ2-3; D might be TRBD1 or TRBD2, each matching 5 bases. Per the germline V gene, CDR1 is LNHDA and CDR2 is SQIVND (reference sequence). Trimming took 4 bases from V and 4 from J, leaving 15 bases between them. The CDR3 loop spans 15 amino acids. For the CDR3, the DNA is TGTGCCAGTAGTAGACGGGACGGCCGAGCAGATACGCAGTATTTT. Translating gives CASSRRDGRADTQYF.

The chain recombines TRBV15 with TRBJ2-4, with 7 bases identical to TRBD2. This CDR3 is 17 amino acids long. In germline, CDR1 is LNHNV, CDR2 YYDKDF (reference sequence). Trimming took 0 bases from V and 2 from J; bases not matched to a gene: 7. The CDR3 reads CATSRDLGGSTKNIQYF. The CDR3 bases are TGTGCCACCAGCAGAGATCTTGGCGGGAGTACCAAAAACATTCAGTACTTC.

V and J are TRBV28 and TRBJ2-3; 9 bases agree with TRBD2. The CDR3 is made up of 21 amino acids. The germline CDR1 and CDR2 sequences are MDHEN and SYDVKM. Trimming removed 1 base from V and 0 bases from J; junction bases left unmatched: 17. The CDR3 bases are TGTGCCAGCAGTTTATTGTCAGGGGGGCTAGCGGGGCAGCCTAGCACAGATACGCAGTATTTT. This translates into CASSLLSGGLAGQPSTDTQYF.

V usage is TRBV6-1 and J usage is TRBJ1-6; D may be TRBD1 (6 bases). V was shortened by 1 base and J by 10 bases, with 17 bases between the two germline ends. This CDR3 is 16 amino acids long. Germline V gene data show CDR1 as MNHNS and CDR2 as SASEGT. CDR3 DNA sequence: TGTGCCAGCAGTGAAGTTCGGAGGCAGGGGAGCTCACCCCTCCACTTT. Translating gives CASSEVRRQGSSPLHF.

This chain uses TRBV5-4 with TRBJ2-2; D call uncertain. This CDR3 is 12 amino acids long. Germline CDR1 and CDR2: SGHNT and YYREEE (reference sequence). The V end lost 3 bases, the J end lost 2 bases, and 2 bases lay between the germline ends. CDR3 amino acids: CASSSNTGELFF. In nucleotides, the CDR3 is TGTGCCAGCAGCTCTAACACCGGGGAGCTGTTTTTT. Variable domain in full (rest from reference TRBV5-4 and TRBJ2-2): ETGVTQSPTHLIKTRGQQVTLRCSSQSGHNTVSWYQQALGQGPQFIFQYYREEENGRGNFPPRFSGLQFPNYSSELNVNALELDDSALYLCASSSNTGELFFGEGSRLTVL.

The rearrangement links TRBV7-6 to TRBJ2-2; 7 nucleotides agree with TRBD2. The CDR3 has 17 amino acids. J gave up 1 base and V 1 base, and 6 bases lay outside the gene matches. Germline V CDR1 and CDR2: SGHVS, FNYEAQ. CDR3 residues: CASSLVREAGNTGELFF. CDR3 DNA: TGTGCCAGCAGCTTAGTACGGGAGGCAGGGAACACCGGGGAGCTGTTTTTT.

This clone has a single count. This rearrangement joins TRBV7-9 to TRBJ1-1; TRBD1 aligns across 8 bases. V was clipped by 4 bases and J by 4 bases; unmatched bases: 8. The CDR3 length is 15 residues. Germline V gene data show CDR1 as SEHNR and CDR2 as FQNEAQ (reference sequence). The DNA of the CDR3 is TGTGCCAGCAGCTCAAGCAGGGGGCGCCTCACTGAAGCTTTCTTT. Its protein product is CASSSSRGRLTEAFF.

This clone was seen a handful of times. CDR3 coding DNA: TGTGCCAGCAGTTCCGGACAGGGGGCGTCTAGGGGCTACACCTTC. Translation gives CASSSGQGASRGYTF. The chain carries TRBV6-6 and TRBJ1-2, with 11 bases that match TRBD1. CDR3 length: 15 amino acids. After removal of 4 bases from V and 8 bases from J, the junction contained 9 bases not matched to a gene. The V gene's germline CDR1 is MNHNY and CDR2 SVGAGI (reference sequence).

This chain uses TRBV19 with TRBJ1-1; D remains unclear. CDR1 and CDR2 from the germline V gene are LNHDA and SQIVND (reference sequence). Trimming took 3 bases from V and 7 from J, leaving 12 bases between them. The length of the CDR3 is 13 residues. The CDR3 DNA follows: TGTGCCAGTAGTATGGTATCGGGGAGTGAAGCTTTCTTT. Amino acids: CASSMVSGSEAFF.

This clone was recorded only once. J is TRBJ2-3 and V is TRBV5-8; 10 bases agree with TRBD1. There are 16 residues in the CDR3. CDR1 and CDR2 (germline): SGHTS, YDEGEE. V dropped 2 bases and J dropped 0; count of bases not matched to a gene: 3. Here the CDR3 reads CASSFRDRGSTDTQYF. The DNA for the CDR3 is TGTGCCAGCAGCTTCCGGGACAGGGGTAGCACAGATACGCAGTATTTT.

This clone was observed once. The chain carries TRBV14 and TRBJ2-1; 8 nucleotides match TRBD2. Germline CDR1 is SGHDN and CDR2 is FVKESK. The CDR3 is made up of 18 amino acids. With V trimmed by 5 bases and J by 5 bases, 17 bases remained unmatched. The CDR3 here is CASSARSGSGLYHNEQFF. The CDR3 coding sequence is TGTGCCAGCAGCGCCCGGAGCGGGAGTGGACTATATCACAATGAGCAGTTCTTC.

This clone appeared once. The rearrangement uses TRBV3-1 (or the pseudogene TRBV3-2) and TRBJ2-1; TRBD2 aligns across 10 bases. V lost 4 bases, J lost 4 bases, and 10 bases stayed unmatched. The V gene's germline CDR1 is LGHDT and CDR2 YNNKEL (reference sequence). This CDR3 has 17 residues. This CDR3 reads CASSPQRTSGFYNEQFF. The CDR3 nucleotides read TGTGCCAGCAGCCCTCAAAGGACTAGCGGTTTTTACAATGAGCAGTTCTTC.

The V call is TRBV27, the J call TRBJ2-1; TRBD2 aligns across 13 bases. J was trimmed by 9 bases and V by 4 bases; bases with no gene match: 12. The CDR3 totals 17 residues. Germline CDR1 is MNHEY and CDR2 is SMNVEV (reference sequence). The CDR3 protein is CASSSGTSGALTFEQFF. DNA of the CDR3: TGTGCCAGCAGTTCTGGGACTAGCGGGGCCCTAACCTTTGAGCAGTTCTTC.

This chain links TRBV9 with TRBJ1-5, with D uncertain. This CDR3 is 12 amino acids long. CDR1 and CDR2 (germline): SGDLS, YYNGEE. V lost 2 bases and J 2 bases, leaving 2 bases between the germline ends. The CDR3, as DNA: TGTGCCAGCAGCGTTGGCAATCAGCCCCAGCATTTT. Protein product: CASSVGNQPQHF.

The rearrangement joins TRBV6-1 to TRBJ1-1, with D possibly TRBD1 on 5 matching bases. The germline V and J ends were trimmed by 2 bases and 3 bases, with 13 bases remaining between them. Germline loops: CDR1 MNHNS, CDR2 SASEGT. The CDR3 consists of 15 residues. The CDR3 here is CASSERGLGHTEAFF. CDR3 nucleotide sequence: TGTGCCAGCAGTGAACGCGGATTGGGGCACACTGAAGCTTTCTTT.

This chain joins TRBV6-1 and TRBJ1-5; D unclear. Trimming took 2 bases from V and 3 from J, leaving 8 bases between them. The CDR3 loop spans 14 amino acids. Germline V gives CDR1 MNHNS, CDR2 SASEGT. The CDR3 nucleotides are TGTGCCAGCAGTGAACAGCTTACCAATCAGCCCCAGCATTTT. This gives the protein CASSEQLTNQPQHF.

CDR3 loop: CASSNLPGTQYEQYF. As DNA, the CDR3 is TGTGCCAGCAGCAACCTGCCGGGAACTCAATACGAGCAGTACTTC. The chain recombines TRBV28 with TRBJ2-7, with TRBD2 as a possible D gene (5 bases). Germline CDR1 MDHEN, CDR2 SYDVKM. The CDR3 is made up of 15 amino acids. V was shortened by 6 bases and J by 4 bases, with 19 bases between the two germline ends.

The chain employs TRBV28 and TRBJ2-3; 8 nucleotides agree with TRBD2. This CDR3 is built from 12 residues. V dropped 3 bases and J dropped 8; count of bases not matched to a gene: 1. Germline CDR1 reads MDHEN; CDR2 reads SYDVKM. The CDR3 here is CASSFTSGTQYF. The DNA of the CDR3 is TGTGCCAGCAGTTTTACTAGCGGTACGCAGTATTTT.

The V gene is TRBV5-1, the J gene TRBJ2-3; 9 bases agree with TRBD2. Germline CDR1 is SGHRS and CDR2 is YFSETQ. Germline trimming cut 6 bases from V and 2 bases from J; bases unmatched to any gene: 10. There are 16 residues in the CDR3. The CDR3 loop reads CASTTSGRGPTDTQYF. For the CDR3, the DNA is TGCGCCAGCACAACTAGCGGGCGGGGACCCACAGATACGCAGTATTTT.

This chain connects TRBV19 to TRBJ1-4; no clear D. The CDR3 loop spans 15 amino acids. Germline V lookup: CDR1 LNHDA, CDR2 SQIVND (reference sequence). Trimming left V 3 bases short and J 5 bases short, with 13 bases between. CDR3 loop: CASSIQDQSNEKLFF. The CDR3 bases are TGTGCCAGTAGTATCCAGGATCAGTCGAATGAAAAACTGTTTTTT.

On this clone: The junction and the germline gene differ at one end; a read error may be behind it. V gene TRBV5-4 combines with J gene TRBJ2-7, with D unresolved. CDR1 is SGHNT and CDR2 is YYREEE in the germline V gene (reference sequence). CDR3 length: 14 residues. The CDR3 coding sequence is TGTGCCAGCAGCTTGGACCTTAACTCCCACGAGCAGTACTTC. This gives the protein CASSLDLNSHEQYF.

This chain links TRBV5-1 with TRBJ2-5, with 11 positions matching TRBD2. Germline CDR1 is SGHRS and CDR2 is YFSETQ. V gave up 2 bases and J gave up 4 bases; unmatched junction bases: 4. CDR3 length: 15 residues. In nucleotides, the CDR3 is TGCGCCAGCAGCTTCCTAGCGGGGGGTCTAGAGACCCAGTACTTC. It encodes CASSFLAGGLETQYF. Complete variable domain (other parts from reference TRBV5-1 and TRBJ2-5): KAGVTQTPRYLIKTRGQQVTLSCSPISGHRSVSWYQQTPGQGLQFLFEYFSETQRNKGNFPGRFSGRQFSNSRSEMNVSTLELGDSALYLCASSFLAGGLETQYFGPGTRLLVL.

V usage is TRBV19 and J usage is TRBJ1-2, with TRBD1 as a possible D gene (6 bases). Per germline, CDR1 LNHDA and CDR2 SQIVND (reference sequence). V lost 9 bases and J lost 5, with 19 bases in between. The CDR3 consists of 14 residues. CDR3 amino acids: CASSVRGAPYGYTF. The CDR3 DNA reads as TGTGCCAGCTCGGTGAGGGGGGCGCCGTATGGCTACACCTTC.

This chain uses TRBV28 with TRBJ1-2; 8 nucleotides match TRBD1. Losses at the gene ends were 5 bases for V and 4 bases for J; bases not matched to a gene: 3. CDR3 length equals 13 residues. Germline V gene sequence: CDR1 MDHEN, CDR2 SYDVKM. CDR3 DNA sequence: TGTGCCAGCAGTACGACAGGGGCCTATGGCTACACCTTC. This codes for CASSTTGAYGYTF.

The chain has TRBV9 and TRBJ1-2; no firm D call. The CDR3 length is 13 residues. The V and J ends lost 0 bases and 8 bases respectively, with 11 bases between them. Germline V gene data show CDR1 as SGDLS and CDR2 as YYNGEE. CDR3 sequence: CASSVDGFGGYTF. CDR3 nucleotide sequence: TGTGCCAGCAGCGTAGATGGCTTCGGGGGCTACACCTTC.

The chain has TRBV10-3 and TRBJ2-7, with D perhaps matching TRBD2 (5 bases). V was cut by 7 bases and J by 4 bases, with 14 bases left in between. This CDR3 region has 13 residues. CDR1 ENHRY and CDR2 SYGVKD come from the germline V gene. The CDR3 DNA sequence: TGTGCCATCAACCCAAATGAGGGATACGAGCAGTACTTC. Amino acid sequence: CAINPNEGYEQYF.